The 12 T cell receptor beta chains given below trace back to one sample, sequenced in a study of cytomegalovirus exposure and HLA in healthy donors. Primers for the PCR totalled 60 Vbeta and 13 Jbeta. Sequencing was performed with immunoSEQ multiplex PCR; in TCRdb, only in-frame clones are kept and a portion is missing. The sample carries about 150,000 clones, roughly 82% recorded once. The sample taken for sequencing was PBMCs. These receptors originate from a man aged 25-40 years in good health and CMV-seronegative.

Only a few counts were recorded for this clone. The chain carries TRBV5-1 and TRBJ1-5, with unresolved D. CDR3 length: 17 residues. Trimming removed 1 base from V and 0 bases from J, with 14 bases in between. The germline CDR1 and CDR2 sequences are SGHRS and YFSETQ. The CDR3 nucleotides are TGCGCCAGCAGCTTGAAGCCAGGAGGAAATAGCAATCAGCCCCAGCATTTT. Its translation is CASSLKPGGNSNQPQHF.

J is TRBJ1-2 and V is TRBV28, with 10 bases aligning to TRBD1. This CDR3 has 14 amino acids. J lost 4 bases, V lost 4 bases, and 3 bases had no gene match. CDR1 MDHEN and CDR2 SYDVKM come from the germline V gene. In DNA, the CDR3 is TGTGCCAGCAGTTCCGGGACAGGGGTCTATGGCTACACCTTC. This sequence encodes CASSSGTGVYGYTF.

J is TRBJ1-1 and V is TRBV30, with 8 positions matching TRBD1. J lost 2 bases, V lost 1 base, and 6 bases had no gene match. The CDR3 extends over 15 amino acids. CDR1 and CDR2 (germline): GTSNPN, SVGIG (reference sequence). CDR3 sequence reads: CAWSAGTGLNTEAFF. In DNA form, the CDR3 reads TGTGCCTGGAGTGCTGGGACAGGACTAAACACTGAAGCTTTCTTT.

The sample holds a few counts of this clone. This rearrangement joins TRBV11-2 to TRBJ2-7; D is possibly TRBD2 (6 bases). Trimming left V 5 bases short and J 7 bases short, with 21 bases between. Per the germline V gene, CDR1 is SGHAT and CDR2 is FQNNGV. The CDR3 spans 15 residues. As DNA, the CDR3 is TGTGCCAGCAGCCCAAACCCCCAGCTAGCGTGGGAGCAGTACTTC. Amino acids: CASSPNPQLAWEQYF.

Only one count was recorded for this clone. The V and J genes are TRBV28 and TRBJ1-2, with 10 bases matching TRBD1. Trimming took 7 bases from V and 6 from J; bases not matched to a gene: 14. CDR1 and CDR2 from the germline V gene are MDHEN and SYDVKM. There are 16 residues in the CDR3. In DNA, the CDR3 is TGTGCCAGCAACCAAGGGGCGACAGGGGGCTTGAATGGCTACACCTTC. Translation: CASNQGATGGLNGYTF.

This sequence joins TRBV15 and TRBJ1-5; maybe TRBD1 (5 bases). Germline V gives CDR1 LNHNV, CDR2 YYDKDF (reference sequence). CDR3 size: 15 residues. The germline V and J ends were trimmed by 7 bases and 1 base, with 14 bases remaining between them. The chain's CDR3 is CATTPGGQSNQPQHF. CDR3 DNA: TGTGCCACCACCCCAGGCGGACAAAGCAATCAGCCCCAGCATTTT.

Here the CDR3 reads CASGSQYF. The CDR3 nucleotides read TGTGCCAGCGGTAGCCAGTACTTC. The V call is TRBV6-5, the J call TRBJ2-5, with D uncertain. Germline CDR1 is MNHEY and CDR2 is SVGAGI. Trimming stripped 8 bases from V and 10 bases from J, with 5 bases between. The CDR3 runs to 8 residues.

CDR3 sequence (DNA): TGTGCCAGCACTACAAATGGGGACAGAGAAGAGACCCAGTACTTC. Amino acids: CASTTNGDREETQYF. The rearrangement links TRBV2 to TRBJ2-5; 7 positions agree with TRBD1. The V gene end was trimmed by 7 bases and the J gene end by 3 bases; junction bases not matched to a gene: 11. In germline, CDR1 is SNHLY, CDR2 FYNNEI. The CDR3 is 15 residues long. The full variable domain, with the rest looked up from reference TRBV2 and TRBJ2-5, is EPEVTQTPSHQVTQMGQEVILRCVPISNHLYFYWYRQILGQKVEFLVSFYNNEISEKSEIFDDQFSVERPDGSNFTLKIRSTKLEDSAMYFCASTTNGDREETQYFGPGTRLLVL.

CDR3 sequence: CASSEGTYNSPLHF. Here the CDR3 DNA reads TGTGCCAGCAGTGAAGGGACATATAATTCACCCCTCCACTTT. The chain joins TRBV6-1 to TRBJ1-6; D is perhaps TRBD1 (5 bases). The CDR3 has 14 amino acids. Germline CDR1 reads MNHNS; CDR2 reads SASEGT. Trimming removed 1 base at V and 4 bases at J, with 5 bases between.

The chain has TRBV2 and TRBJ2-7; TRBD1 matches at 9 bases. J lost 6 bases, V lost 8 bases, and 8 bases had no gene match. CDR3 length equals 13 residues. Looked up from germline, CDR1 is SNHLY and CDR2 is FYNNEI. This CDR3 is CASASGQGFEQYF. Written as DNA, the CDR3 is TGTGCCAGCGCCTCGGGACAGGGATTCGAGCAGTACTTC.

The chain carries TRBV10-1 and TRBJ2-3; a possible D gene is TRBD1 (6 bases). The CDR3 loop spans 12 amino acids. Germline V CDR1 and CDR2: WNHNN, SYGVQD (reference sequence). Trimming took off 5 bases at V and 8 bases at J, with 11 bases between the two ends. This CDR3 is CASSRTEGTQYF. The CDR3 region has the DNA TGCGCCAGCAGTAGGACAGAGGGTACGCAGTATTTT.

The rearrangement uses TRBV7-9 and TRBJ2-2; TRBD2 agrees at 8 bases. Germline-derived CDR1 and CDR2 are SEHNR and FQNEAQ (reference sequence). The CDR3 length is 15 residues. The V segment lost 5 bases and the J segment 6 bases; nucleotides outside the gene matches: 8. CDR3 protein: CASSPTSAAAGELFF. The CDR3 DNA sequence: TGTGCCAGCAGCCCGACTAGCGCCGCGGCCGGGGAGCTGTTTTTT.